This TCR beta chain stems from a study of CXCR3-negative and CXCR3-positive naive CD8 T cells. General study results and limits: Researchers reported similar TRBV-TRBJ usage in naive CXCR3-negative and CXCR3-positive cells, though memory differed. Because surface CD5 did not distinguish the naive subsets, TCR strength was inferred from TRB CDR3 properties. Memory CD8+ cells had much lower diversity, and both naive subsets had comparably high diversity.

Within the CD8+ T cell compartment, naive cells were CD45RO-CCR7+CD27+CD95-. The study made its TRB cDNA libraries by 5' RACE, adding UMI labels. TCRdb reprocessed the 5' RACE reads and keeps a single row for each CDR3 protein, giving no DNA. The sample table includes some 6,000 distinct CDR3 sequences. This CDR3 has 16 residues. Germline values: CDR1 ENHRY, CDR2 SYGVKD. Judged by frequency, this clonotype is large. Its antigen is unknown. Sequenced material: naive CXCR3- CD8+ T cells from blood. The subset: CD45RO-CCR7+CD27+CD95- naive CD8+ T cells lacking CXCR3 (TNR3-). The TCR sequence derives from a human donor in good health. Some clones in this sample may be carry-over from other donors' samples. The rearrangement uses TRBV10-3 and TRBJ1-2; TCRdb selects TRBD1, and the lack of DNA leaves this call unchecked. The CDR3 region is CAISESGRDRNYGYTF.